Below are 16 T cell receptor beta chains sequenced from a single sample in a study of blood T cell repertoires in COVID-19 (dated by TCRdb to between 2020 and 2021). Library preparation used the immunoSEQ multiplex PCR assay. Not all clones reach the TCRdb copy of this immuneACCESS table, which keeps in-frame sequences only. Checked studies attribute under half of the gap to unresolved V genes and leave the rest unexplained. This sample gives fewer than 400,000 clones in total; approximately 88% of them show up just once. The leading ten clones occupy 4% to 6% of the sample. The sample consisted of PBMCs or T cells enriched from blood (not recorded which). The receptors were sampled from a man aged 60 to 69 who had recovered from COVID-19.

The chain employs TRBV7-3 and TRBJ2-2; perhaps TRBD2 as D (5 bases). The CDR3 is made up of 16 amino acids. The germline gives CDR1 SGHTA, CDR2 FQGTGA. V was clipped by 2 bases and J by 5 bases, with 15 bases between them. The CDR3 reads CASSLEAFRGTGELFF. In DNA, the CDR3 is TGTGCCAGCAGCTTAGAGGCTTTTAGAGGGACCGGGGAGCTGTTTTTT. Complete variable domain (other parts from reference TRBV7-3 and TRBJ2-2): GAGVSQTPSNKVTEKGKYVELRCDPISGHTALYWYRQSLGQGPEFLIYFQGTGAADDSGLPNDRFFAVRPEGSVSTLKIQRTERGDSAVYLCASSLEAFRGTGELFFGEGSRLTVL.

The V gene is TRBV6-5, the J gene TRBJ2-7; D gene unclear. CDR3 length: 13 amino acids. The germline gives CDR1 MNHEY, CDR2 SVGAGI. The V gene lost 7 bases and the J gene lost 2 bases, with 12 bases spanning the gap. CDR3 DNA sequence: TGTGCCAGCACTGTGGGCAGTCCCTACGAGCAGTACTTC. Protein product: CASTVGSPYEQYF.

The rearrangement links TRBV7-3 to TRBJ2-1; 11 bases are a match to TRBD2. The length of the CDR3 is 23 residues. V lost 1 base, J lost 1 base, and 21 bases stayed unmatched. CDR1 and CDR2 (germline): SGHTA, FQGTGA. In nucleotides, the CDR3 is TGTGCCAGCAGCTTAAACCGAGGACTAGCGGGCGGGAGTTCATCCGAATCCTACAATGAGCAGTTCTTC. It specifies CASSLNRGLAGGSSSESYNEQFF.

The chain employs TRBV5-1 and TRBJ1-1; tentative D call: TRBD1 (6 bases). CDR1 and CDR2 (germline): SGHRS, YFSETQ. CDR3 length: 17 residues. V lost 2 bases, J lost 0 bases, and 17 bases lay in between. The CDR3 bases are TGCGCCAGCAGCTTAGGGCCACAGGGTACGATGAACACTGAAGCTTTCTTT. As protein: CASSLGPQGTMNTEAFF.

The CDR3 sequence is CASSTLGGHTEAFF. The CDR3 DNA follows: TGTGCCAGCAGTACCCTCGGGGGGCATACTGAAGCTTTCTTT. The chain joins TRBV6-5 to TRBJ1-1, with a tentative D call TRBD1 (6 bases). The CDR3 consists of 14 residues. Germline V gives CDR1 MNHEY, CDR2 SVGAGI. Deletions cut 5 bases from V and 5 bases from J, with 15 bases between.

Only a few counts were recorded for this clone. This chain connects TRBV18 to TRBJ2-3; a possible D gene is TRBD2 (7 bases). Per germline, CDR1 KGHSH and CDR2 LQKENI. There are 15 residues in the CDR3. V lost 2 bases, J lost 7 bases, and 16 bases lay in between. The CDR3 sequence is CASSPGDGGLNTQYF. DNA for the CDR3: TGTGCCAGCTCACCAGGGGACGGGGGGCTAAATACGCAGTATTTT.

This chain joins TRBV7-9 and TRBJ1-2, with a tentative D call TRBD1 (5 bases). Germline V gene data show CDR1 as SEHNR and CDR2 as FQNEAQ (reference sequence). The V end lost 4 bases, the J end lost 2 bases, and 11 bases lay between the germline ends. The CDR3 runs to 14 residues. Written as DNA, the CDR3 is TGTGCCAGCAGCTCCCCACAGGAGAACTATGGCTACACCTTC. This gives the protein CASSSPQENYGYTF.

The V gene is TRBV28, the J gene TRBJ1-4, with D possibly TRBD1 on 6 matching bases. Trimming took off 4 bases at V and 8 bases at J, with 17 bases between the two ends. This CDR3 comprises 15 residues. The germline V gene encodes CDR1 MDHEN and CDR2 SYDVKM. Here the CDR3 reads CASSSRTALGEKLFF. CDR3 DNA: TGTGCCAGCAGTTCTAGGACAGCACTAGGCGAAAAACTGTTTTTT.

V gene TRBV19 combines with J gene TRBJ1-2, with 8 bases identical to TRBD1. Germline trimming cut 0 bases from V and 6 bases from J; bases unmatched to any gene: 9. This CDR3 has 16 residues. CDR1 is LNHDA, CDR2 SQIVND, per germline (reference sequence). CDR3 sequence reads: CASSIETGTGRHGYTF. The CDR3 DNA is TGTGCCAGTAGTATAGAAACCGGGACAGGACGACATGGCTACACCTTC.

There are a few counts of this clone. The chain combines TRBV28 with TRBJ2-2; unclear D gene. Trimming cost V 5 bases and J 7 bases, with 8 bases left between them. CDR3 length: 12 residues. Germline CDR1 is MDHEN and CDR2 is SYDVKM. CDR3 amino acids: CASSLLFGELFF. CDR3 coding DNA: TGTGCCAGCAGTCTCCTATTCGGGGAGCTGTTTTTT.

The rearrangement links TRBV9 to TRBJ2-5, with a possible D match to TRBD1 (6 bases). Germline CDR1 SGDLS, CDR2 YYNGEE. The CDR3 is 14 residues long. V was trimmed by 2 bases and J by 4 bases, leaving 12 bases between them. The CDR3 DNA follows: TGTGCCAGCAGCGTCCAGGGGCATTCAGAGACCCAGTACTTC. As protein: CASSVQGHSETQYF.

The chain has TRBV28 and TRBJ2-5, with D possibly matching TRBD2 (6 bases). Germline values: CDR1 MDHEN, CDR2 SYDVKM. The V and J ends lost 7 bases and 1 base respectively, with 19 bases between them. CDR3 length: 16 residues. The CDR3 reads CASTVLGRGTQETQYF. DNA for the CDR3: TGTGCCAGCACGGTTTTAGGGCGCGGGACCCAAGAGACCCAGTACTTC.

This rearrangement joins TRBV7-9 to TRBJ1-2; the D gene is possibly TRBD1 (5 bases). V was clipped by 6 bases and J by 8 bases, with 13 bases between them. The CDR3 extends over 12 amino acids. The V gene's germline CDR1 is SEHNR and CDR2 FQNEAQ (reference sequence). The CDR3 region is CASSDSFGGYTF. The CDR3 coding sequence is TGTGCCAGCAGTGACAGTTTTGGCGGCTACACCTTC. The entire variable domain, with the rest obtained from reference TRBV7-9 and TRBJ1-2, is as follows: DTGVSQNPRHKITKRGQNVTFRCDPISEHNRLYWYRQTLGQGPEFLTYFQNEAQLEKSRLLSDRFSAERPKGSFSTLEIQRTEQGDSAMYLCASSDSFGGYTFGSGTRLTVV.

For the CDR3, the DNA is TGCGCCAGCAGCTTCACGACAGGGACAGAGACCCAGTACTTC. Protein product: CASSFTTGTETQYF. The chain employs TRBV5-1 and TRBJ2-5; TRBD1 aligns across 7 bases. Per germline, CDR1 SGHRS and CDR2 YFSETQ. V gave up 2 bases and J gave up 4 bases; unmatched junction bases: 5. The CDR3 is 14 amino acids.

The J gene is TRBJ2-1, the V gene TRBV13; TRBD2 matches 9 bases. The germline gives CDR1 PRHDT, CDR2 FYEKMQ (reference sequence). This CDR3 comprises 16 residues. V shed 0 bases, J shed 6 bases, and the junction held 6 bases outside the gene matches. The CDR3 DNA follows: TGTGCCAGCAGCTTAGGCCTGGCTAGCGGGGTCAATGAGCAGTTCTTC. Its protein product is CASSLGLASGVNEQFF.

This chain links TRBV2 with TRBJ1-5; 9 bases match TRBD1. Germline CDR1 SNHLY, CDR2 FYNNEI. The CDR3 is 17 residues long. Trimming at V came to 9 bases and at J to 3 bases, leaving 15 bases not matched to a gene. CDR3 coding DNA: TGTGCCAGTAAATCGTCGCTGGGACAGGGACTCAATCAGCCCCAGCATTTT. Amino acid sequence: CASKSSLGQGLNQPQHF.